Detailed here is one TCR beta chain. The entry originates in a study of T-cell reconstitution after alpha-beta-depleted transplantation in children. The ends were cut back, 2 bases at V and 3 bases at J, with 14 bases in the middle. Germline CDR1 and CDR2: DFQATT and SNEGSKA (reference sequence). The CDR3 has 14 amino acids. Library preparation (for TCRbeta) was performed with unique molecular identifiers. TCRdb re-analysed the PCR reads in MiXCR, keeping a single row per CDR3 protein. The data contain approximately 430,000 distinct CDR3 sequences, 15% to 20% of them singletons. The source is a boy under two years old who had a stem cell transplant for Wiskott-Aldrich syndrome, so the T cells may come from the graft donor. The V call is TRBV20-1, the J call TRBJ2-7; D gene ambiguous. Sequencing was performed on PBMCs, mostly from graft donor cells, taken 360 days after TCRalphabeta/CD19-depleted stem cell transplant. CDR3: CSARSYLHNYEQYF. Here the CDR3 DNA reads TGCAGTGCTAGATCTTATCTTCATAACTACGAGCAGTACTTC.